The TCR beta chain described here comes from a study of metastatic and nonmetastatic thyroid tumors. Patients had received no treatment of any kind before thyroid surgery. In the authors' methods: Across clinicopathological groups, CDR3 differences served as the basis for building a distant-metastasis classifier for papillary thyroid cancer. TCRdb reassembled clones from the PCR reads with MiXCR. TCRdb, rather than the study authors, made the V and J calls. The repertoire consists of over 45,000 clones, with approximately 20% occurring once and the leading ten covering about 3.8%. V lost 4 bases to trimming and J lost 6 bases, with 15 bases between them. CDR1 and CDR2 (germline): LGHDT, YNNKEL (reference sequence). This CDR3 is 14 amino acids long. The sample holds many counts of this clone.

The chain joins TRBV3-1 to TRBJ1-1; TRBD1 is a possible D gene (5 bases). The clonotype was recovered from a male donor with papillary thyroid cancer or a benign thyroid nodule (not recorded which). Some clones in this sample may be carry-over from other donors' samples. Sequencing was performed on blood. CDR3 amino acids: CASSPRGRPAEAFF. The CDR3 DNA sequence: TGTGCCAGCAGCCCTAGGGGCCGTCCGGCTGAAGCTTTCTTT.